Reported below is one T cell receptor (beta chain). The data belong to a study of human T cells and chemical hapten exposure. Time point denoted: patch test 1, 2 weeks after DPC sensitization. As to treatment: therapeutic diphenylcyclopropenone sensitization with weekly scalp DPC. The library tagged individual cDNA molecules with unique molecular identifiers. TCRdb redid the calling of the RACE reads with MiXCR, one entry per CDR3 protein. The sample lists 300,000 to 450,000 distinct CDR3 sequences; approximately 5.1% were seen once. V lost 1 base and J 5 bases, leaving 21 bases between the germline ends. The germline V gene has CDR1 MDHEN and CDR2 SYDVKM. This CDR3 is 17 amino acids long.

This sample comprised whole blood, obtained in connection with sensitization to the hapten diphenylcyclopropenone (DPC). The chain couples TRBV28 to TRBJ2-7, with D perhaps TRBD1 or TRBD2 (6 bases each). The sequence was obtained from a woman in her forties or fifties with alopecia areata. Some clones in this sample may be carry-over from other donors' samples. The DNA for the CDR3 is TGTGCCAGCAGTTTATTCCGGCCCCTCGAGGAGGGGGACGAGCAGTACTTC. Protein product: CASSLFRPLEEGDEQYF.